This T cell receptor beta chain comes out of a study of control samples from healthy donors and cancer patients. This clone was detected once. This CDR3 is 15 amino acids long. The germline gives CDR1 MNHNY, CDR2 SVGAGI (reference sequence). V shed 8 bases and J shed 2 bases, with 18 bases lying between them. Only in-frame clones appear in the TCRdb table, and some are missing; sequencing was by immunoSEQ multiplex PCR. The sample holds some 70,000 clones, about 83% seen once. The chain recombines TRBV6-6 with TRBJ1-2, with D tentatively TRBD1 (5 bases). The sequence was collected from a man between 60 and 75 years old in good health. Input material: blood. This chain's CDR3 is CASRPDKPINYGYTF. Written as DNA, the CDR3 is TGTGCCAGCCGACCGGACAAACCTATAAACTATGGCTACACCTTC.